This T cell receptor (beta chain) was obtained from a study of CD8 T cells in Susac syndrome. General study results and limits: Expansion of clones was not seen in the CD4+ T cell repertoires of Susac syndrome.

Notes on this clonotype: What it recognizes is unknown.

Random hexamers were used to reverse transcribe the RNA input (about 0.5 to 1 ug). With immunoSEQ multiplex PCR, TCR beta CDR3 was amplified across 54 Vbeta and 13 Jbeta. TCRdb processed the immunoSEQ multiplex PCR reads anew with MiXCR; each CDR3 protein has one entry. The data hold 150,000 to 200,000 distinct CDR3 sequences, with around 90% observed a single time. The CDR3 is made up of 14 amino acids. Germline V CDR1 and CDR2: SGHRS, YFSETQ. V lost 5 bases and J lost 4, with 15 bases in between. This chain uses TRBV5-1 with TRBJ1-1, with TRBD1 as a possible D gene (6 bases). This receptor was identified in a human donor with Susac syndrome. Sequencing used CD4+ T cells from PBMCs. Here the CDR3 reads CASRREQGLTEAFF. The CDR3 bases are TGCGCCAGCAGGCGTGAGCAGGGGCTCACTGAAGCTTTCTTT.